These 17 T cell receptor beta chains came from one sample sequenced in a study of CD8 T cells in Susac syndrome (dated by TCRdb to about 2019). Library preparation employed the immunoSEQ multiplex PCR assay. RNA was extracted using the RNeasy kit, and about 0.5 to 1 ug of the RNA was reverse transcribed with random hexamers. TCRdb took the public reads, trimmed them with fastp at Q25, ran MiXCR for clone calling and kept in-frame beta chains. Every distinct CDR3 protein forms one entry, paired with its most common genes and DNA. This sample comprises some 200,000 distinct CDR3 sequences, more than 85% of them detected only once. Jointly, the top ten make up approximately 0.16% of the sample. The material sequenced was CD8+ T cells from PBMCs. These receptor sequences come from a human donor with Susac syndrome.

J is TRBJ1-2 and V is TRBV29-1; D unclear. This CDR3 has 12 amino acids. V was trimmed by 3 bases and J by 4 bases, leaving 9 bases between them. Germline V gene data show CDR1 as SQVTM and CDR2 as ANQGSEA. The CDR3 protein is CSVDQPLYGYTF. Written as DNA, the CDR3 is TGCAGCGTTGATCAGCCTCTCTATGGCTACACCTTC.

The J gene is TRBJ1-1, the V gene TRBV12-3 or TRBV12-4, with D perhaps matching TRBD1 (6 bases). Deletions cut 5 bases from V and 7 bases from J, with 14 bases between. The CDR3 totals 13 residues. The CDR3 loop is CASSLGTPVEAFF. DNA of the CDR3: TGTGCCAGCAGTCTCGGGACACCGGTTGAAGCTTTCTTT.

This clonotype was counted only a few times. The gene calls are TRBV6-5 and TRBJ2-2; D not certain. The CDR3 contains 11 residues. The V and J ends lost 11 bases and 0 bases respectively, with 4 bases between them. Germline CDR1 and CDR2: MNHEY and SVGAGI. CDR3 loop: CASSNTGELFF. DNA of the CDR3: TGTGCCTCTTCGAACACCGGGGAGCTGTTTTTT.

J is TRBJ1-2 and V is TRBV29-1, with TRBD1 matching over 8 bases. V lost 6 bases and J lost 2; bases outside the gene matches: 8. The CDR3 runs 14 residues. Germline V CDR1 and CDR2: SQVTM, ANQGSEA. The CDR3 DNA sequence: TGCAGCGTGGAGAACTGGGACAGGAACTATGGCTACACCTTC. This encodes CSVENWDRNYGYTF.

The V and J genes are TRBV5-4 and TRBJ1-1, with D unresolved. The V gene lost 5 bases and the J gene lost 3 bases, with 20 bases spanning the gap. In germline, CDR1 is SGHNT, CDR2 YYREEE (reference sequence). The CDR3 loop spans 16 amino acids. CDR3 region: CASSPLYPTGDTEAFF. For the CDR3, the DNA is TGTGCCAGCAGTCCCCTCTACCCGACCGGGGACACTGAAGCTTTCTTT.

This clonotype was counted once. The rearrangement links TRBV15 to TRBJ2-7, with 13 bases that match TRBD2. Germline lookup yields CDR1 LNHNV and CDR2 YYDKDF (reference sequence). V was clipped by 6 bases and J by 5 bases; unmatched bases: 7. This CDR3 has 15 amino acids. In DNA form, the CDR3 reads TGTGCCACCAGGGACGGACTAGCGGGAGTAAACGAGCAGTACTTC. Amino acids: CATRDGLAGVNEQYF.

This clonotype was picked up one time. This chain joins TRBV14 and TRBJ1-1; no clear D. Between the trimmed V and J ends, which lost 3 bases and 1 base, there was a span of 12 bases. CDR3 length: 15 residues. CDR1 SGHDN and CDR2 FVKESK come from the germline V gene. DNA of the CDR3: TGTGCCAGCAGCCATCTAAACCAGGCGAACACTGAAGCTTTCTTT. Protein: CASSHLNQANTEAFF.

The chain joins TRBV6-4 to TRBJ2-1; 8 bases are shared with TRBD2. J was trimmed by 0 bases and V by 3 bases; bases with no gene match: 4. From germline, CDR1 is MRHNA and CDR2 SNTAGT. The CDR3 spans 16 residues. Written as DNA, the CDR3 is TGTGCCAGCAGTGAACTAGCGGAGAGCTCCTACAATGAGCAGTTCTTC. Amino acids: CASSELAESSYNEQFF.

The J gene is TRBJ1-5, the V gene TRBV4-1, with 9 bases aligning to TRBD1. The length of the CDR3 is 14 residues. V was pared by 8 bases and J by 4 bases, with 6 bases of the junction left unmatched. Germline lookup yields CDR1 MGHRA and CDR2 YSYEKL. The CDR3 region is CASAQGARNQPQHF. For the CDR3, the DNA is TGCGCCAGCGCACAGGGGGCGAGGAATCAGCCCCAGCATTTT.

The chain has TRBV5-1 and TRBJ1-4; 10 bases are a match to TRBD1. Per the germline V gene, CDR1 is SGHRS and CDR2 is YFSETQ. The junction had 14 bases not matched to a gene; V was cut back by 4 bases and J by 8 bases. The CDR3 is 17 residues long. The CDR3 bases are TGCGCCAGCAGCACCCGGGTCATGGGACAGGGGATGGAAAAACTGTTTTTT. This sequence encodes CASSTRVMGQGMEKLFF.

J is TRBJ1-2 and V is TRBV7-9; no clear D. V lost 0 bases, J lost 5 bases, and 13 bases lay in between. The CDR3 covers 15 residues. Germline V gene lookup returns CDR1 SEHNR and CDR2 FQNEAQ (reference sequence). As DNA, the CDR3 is TGTGCCAGCAGCTTAGCTGCAGCGAGAGAGTATGGCTACACCTTC. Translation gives CASSLAAAREYGYTF. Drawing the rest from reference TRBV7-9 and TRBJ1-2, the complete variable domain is DTGVSQNPRHKITKRGQNVTFRCDPISEHNRLYWYRQTLGQGPEFLTYFQNEAQLEKSRLLSDRFSAERPKGSFSTLEIQRTEQGDSAMYLCASSLAAAREYGYTFGSGTRLTVV.

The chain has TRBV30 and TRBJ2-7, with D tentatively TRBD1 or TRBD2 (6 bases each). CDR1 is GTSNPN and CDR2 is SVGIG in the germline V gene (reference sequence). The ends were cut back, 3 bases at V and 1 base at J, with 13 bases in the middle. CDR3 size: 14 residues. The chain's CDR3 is CAWSRRGPSYEQYF. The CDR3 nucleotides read TGTGCCTGGAGCCGACGGGGGCCTTCCTACGAGCAGTACTTC.

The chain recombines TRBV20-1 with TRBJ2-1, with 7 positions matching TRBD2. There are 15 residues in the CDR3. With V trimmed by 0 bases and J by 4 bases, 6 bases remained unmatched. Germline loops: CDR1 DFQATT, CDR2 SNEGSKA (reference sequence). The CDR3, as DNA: TGCAGTGCTAGAGATGTGGAGCGGGGATACAATGAGCAGTTCTTC. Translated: CSARDVERGYNEQFF.

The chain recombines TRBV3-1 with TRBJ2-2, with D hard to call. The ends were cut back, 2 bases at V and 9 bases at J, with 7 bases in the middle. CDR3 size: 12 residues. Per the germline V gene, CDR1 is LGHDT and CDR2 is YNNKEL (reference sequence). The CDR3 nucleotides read TGTGCCAGCAGCCAACTGAGTAGGGAGCTGTTTTTT. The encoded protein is CASSQLSRELFF.

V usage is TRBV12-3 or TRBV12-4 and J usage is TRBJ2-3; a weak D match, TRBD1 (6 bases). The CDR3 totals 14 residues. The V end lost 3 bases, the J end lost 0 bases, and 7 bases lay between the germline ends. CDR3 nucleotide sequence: TGTGCCAGCAGTTTTACAGGGAGCACAGATACGCAGTATTTT. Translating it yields CASSFTGSTDTQYF.

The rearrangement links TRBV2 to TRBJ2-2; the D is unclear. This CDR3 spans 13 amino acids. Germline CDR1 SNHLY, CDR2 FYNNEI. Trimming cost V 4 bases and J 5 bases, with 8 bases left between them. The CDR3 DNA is TGTGCCAGCAGTGGTCCAGAGACCGGGGAGCTGTTTTTT. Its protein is CASSGPETGELFF.

The CDR3 region has the DNA TGTGCCAGCAGCCTCGAGGGGGGACTAGCGGACTTTAGCTCCTACAATGAGCAGTTCTTC. Translated, it gives CASSLEGGLADFSSYNEQFF. This sequence joins TRBV5-6 and TRBJ2-1, with TRBD2 matching over 11 bases. Per the germline V gene, CDR1 is SGHDT and CDR2 is YYEEEE. V gave up 4 bases and J gave up 0 bases; unmatched junction bases: 15. The CDR3 has 20 amino acids.